This T cell receptor beta chain was sequenced for a study of OX40 agonist ivuxolimab in advanced cancers. Study-wide background: With a range of roughly 20 to 80, age averaged approximately 60 years, and more than 75% were male.

Findings and limits, study-wide: In general, CD8+ T cells held more expanded clones than CD4+ did, on average.

Details on this clone: Its antigen is unknown.

V was clipped by 0 bases and J by 9 bases; unmatched bases: 11. This CDR3 has 16 residues. CDR1 MNHNS and CDR2 SASEGT come from the germline V gene. Sequencing was performed with immunoSEQ multiplex PCR; in TCRdb, only in-frame clones are kept and a portion is missing. The table lists tens of thousands of clones, roughly 94% of them singletons. This receptor was obtained from an adult with an advanced solid tumor such as melanoma, head and neck, liver or kidney cancer. Here the sequenced sample was CD4+ or CD8+ T cells sorted from blood, taken in a trial of the OX40 agonist ivuxolimab. This chain links TRBV6-1 with TRBJ2-1; 7 bases fit TRBD1. The CDR3, as DNA: TGTGCCAGCAGTGAAGCGCTTCAGAGGGGGCGAGGTGAGCAGTTCTTC. Translated, it gives CASSEALQRGRGEQFF.